Below are 4 T cell receptor beta chains sequenced from a single sample in a study of patients and donors after allogeneic stem cell transplantation. One entry per CDR3 protein, called by TCRdb with MiXCR from the RT-PCR reads. Of some 200,000 distinct CDR3 sequences listed, around two fifths were seen once; the top ten hold 33%. Source material: blood, either unsorted or a sorted T cell fraction (not recorded which). These receptor sequences come from a human donor who was either an allogeneic HSCT recipient or a stem cell or donor lymphocyte infusion donor (not recorded which). It is not recorded whose cells these are; they may come from a transplant donor.

The chain has TRBV13 and TRBJ1-4; D perhaps matches TRBD1 (5 bases). The germline CDR1 and CDR2 sequences are PRHDT and FYEKMQ (reference sequence). The CDR3 loop spans 14 amino acids. The V end lost 5 bases, the J end lost 8 bases, and 15 bases lay between the germline ends. DNA for the CDR3: TGTGCCAGCAGCCCCCGAGGGGCTTGGGAAAAACTGTTTTTT. Its translation is CASSPRGAWEKLFF.

The chain uses TRBV6-1 and TRBJ2-7, with D possibly TRBD2 on 6 matching bases. Per germline, CDR1 MNHNS and CDR2 SASEGT. Trimming left V 1 base short and J 6 bases short, with 10 bases between. The CDR3 has 13 residues. The CDR3 sequence: CASSEDWGGEQYF. CDR3 sequence (DNA): TGTGCCAGCAGTGAAGACTGGGGAGGCGAGCAGTACTTC.

In this sample, this clonotype turned up once. The gene calls are TRBV6-6 and TRBJ1-2, with 9 positions matching TRBD1. Germline loops: CDR1 MNHNY, CDR2 SVGAGI (reference sequence). V lost 6 bases to trimming and J lost 0 bases; unmatched junction nucleotides: 17. The CDR3 is made up of 19 amino acids. DNA of the CDR3: TGTGCCAGCAGCCTTAATTCCGGGACAGGGTATCCCGCTAACTATGGCTACACCTTC. It is translated as CASSLNSGTGYPANYGYTF.

CDR3 sequence reads: CASSYHSLGQETQYF. The CDR3 bases are TGTGCCAGCAGTTACCACAGCCTGGGGCAAGAGACCCAGTACTTC. The J gene is TRBJ2-5, the V gene TRBV6-2 or TRBV6-3; D is undetermined. With 2 bases removed from V and 2 bases from J, the gap between germline ends came to 12 bases. This CDR3 has 15 amino acids. Germline CDR1 reads MNHEY; CDR2 reads SVGEGT.